The next 25 T cell receptor beta chains were all read from a single sample in a study of CD8 T cells in Susac syndrome. Reverse transcription of roughly 0.5 to 1 ug RNA was carried out with random hexamers. TCRdb re-analysed the immunoSEQ multiplex PCR reads in MiXCR, keeping a single row per CDR3 protein. The sample has 80,000 or so distinct CDR3 sequences; more than 85% are singletons. Input material: CD4+ T cells from PBMCs. The receptor source for this set is a human donor with Susac syndrome.

This sequence joins TRBV7-6 and TRBJ2-3; 8 bases are shared with TRBD2. In germline, CDR1 is SGHVS, CDR2 FNYEAQ. This CDR3 has 15 amino acids. V lost 5 bases and J lost 5; bases outside the gene matches: 9. CDR3 coding DNA: TGTGCCAGCAGCGTGTCGGGAGGGCAGCAAGATACGCAGTATTTT. Translating gives CASSVSGGQQDTQYF.

The table lists this clonotype with a count of one. The gene calls are TRBV7-3 and TRBJ2-2, with D perhaps matching TRBD1 (6 bases). Trimming shortened V by 7 bases and J by 6 bases, and 21 bases separated the two germline ends. CDR3 length equals 16 residues. CDR1 SGHTA and CDR2 FQGTGA come from the germline V gene. The CDR3 loop is CASTPGLGAGAGELFF. The CDR3 bases are TGTGCCAGCACCCCCGGGCTGGGGGCCGGAGCCGGGGAGCTGTTTTTT. Filled out from reference TRBV7-3 and TRBJ2-2, the complete variable domain reads GAGVSQTPSNKVTEKGKYVELRCDPISGHTALYWYRQSLGQGPEFLIYFQGTGAADDSGLPNDRFFAVRPEGSVSTLKIQRTERGDSAVYLCASTPGLGAGAGELFFGEGSRLTVL.

This clonotype was observed once. V gene TRBV7-9 combines with J gene TRBJ2-3, with TRBD2 matching over 8 bases. Germline V gives CDR1 SEHNR, CDR2 FQNEAQ (reference sequence). The junction had 7 bases not matched to a gene; V was cut back by 5 bases and J by 3 bases. CDR3 length: 15 residues. The CDR3 reads CASSPRPGGTDTQYF. The DNA of the CDR3 is TGTGCCAGCAGCCCCCGACCGGGGGGGACAGATACGCAGTATTTT.

This clonotype has a single count. The chain carries TRBV19 and TRBJ2-1, with 11 bases fitting TRBD2. Looked up from germline, CDR1 is LNHDA and CDR2 is SQIVND (reference sequence). The CDR3 runs 15 residues. With V trimmed by 8 bases and J by 8 bases, 11 bases remained unmatched. The DNA for the CDR3 is TGTGCCAGTTCGGGCCCTAGCGGGAGGAAGGATGAGCAGTTCTTC. Protein sequence: CASSGPSGRKDEQFF.

This chain uses TRBV29-1 with TRBJ2-2; D is undetermined. The V end lost 4 bases, the J end lost 0 bases, and 6 bases lay between the germline ends. This CDR3 is built from 13 residues. Germline values: CDR1 SQVTM, CDR2 ANQGSEA. CDR3 nucleotides: TGCAGCGTTGGGTTAACGAACACCGGGGAGCTGTTTTTT. It is translated as CSVGLTNTGELFF.

V gene TRBV12-3 or TRBV12-4 combines with J gene TRBJ2-1; maybe TRBD2 (6 bases). The CDR3 runs to 15 residues. V was clipped by 7 bases and J by 0 bases, with 13 bases between them. Here the CDR3 reads CASNPSALSYNEQFF. In DNA, the CDR3 is TGTGCCAGCAACCCTAGCGCCCTCTCCTACAATGAGCAGTTCTTC.

This rearrangement joins TRBV3-1 to TRBJ2-3; D might be TRBD2 (5 bases). The germline V gene has CDR1 LGHDT and CDR2 YNNKEL (reference sequence). The CDR3 spans 14 residues. Trimming pared 2 bases from V and 2 bases from J, leaving 8 bases between. CDR3 amino acids: CASSQKTITDTQYF. The CDR3 bases are TGTGCCAGCAGCCAAAAGACTATCACAGATACGCAGTATTTT.

This clonotype was detected only once. V is TRBV15 and J is TRBJ1-5, with TRBD1 as a possible D gene (5 bases). Trimming took off 3 bases at V and 2 bases at J, with 11 bases between the two ends. Germline V gene sequence: CDR1 LNHNV, CDR2 YYDKDF (reference sequence). This CDR3 spans 15 amino acids. CDR3 coding DNA: TGTGCCACCAGCAGCGGGGGAAAGGGCAATCAGCCCCAGCATTTT. Amino acid sequence: CATSSGGKGNQPQHF.

This clonotype has just one count. The V and J genes are TRBV5-1 and TRBJ2-7; 9 bases map to TRBD1. The length of the CDR3 is 15 residues. The V gene's germline CDR1 is SGHRS and CDR2 YFSETQ. V lost 4 bases to trimming and J lost 2 bases; unmatched junction nucleotides: 7. The CDR3 region is CASSEPGQGTYEQYF. The CDR3 DNA sequence: TGCGCCAGCAGCGAACCGGGACAGGGAACCTACGAGCAGTACTTC. Complete variable domain (other parts from reference TRBV5-1 and TRBJ2-7): KAGVTQTPRYLIKTRGQQVTLSCSPISGHRSVSWYQQTPGQGLQFLFEYFSETQRNKGNFPGRFSGRQFSNSRSEMNVSTLELGDSALYLCASSEPGQGTYEQYFGPGTRLTVT.

The chain is built from TRBV20-1 and TRBJ1-5; TRBD1 agrees at 8 bases. Looked up from germline, CDR1 is DFQATT and CDR2 is SNEGSKA (reference sequence). With 6 bases clipped from V and 0 bases from J, the junction kept 13 bases outside the gene matches. CDR3 length: 17 residues. The CDR3, as DNA: TGCAGTGCCTCCTTGGACAGGGTAGAGGATAGCAATCAGCCCCAGCATTTT. This sequence encodes CSASLDRVEDSNQPQHF.

The V call is TRBV7-8, the J call TRBJ1-6; D remains unclear. The V and J ends lost 0 bases and 9 bases respectively, with 15 bases between them. The CDR3 loop spans 16 amino acids. The V gene's germline CDR1 is SGHVS and CDR2 FQNEAQ. CDR3 loop: CASSLAGETSSSPLHF. The CDR3 DNA sequence: TGTGCCAGCAGCTTAGCTGGAGAGACCTCTTCTTCACCCCTCCACTTT.

This chain connects TRBV28 to TRBJ1-5, with unresolved D. Germline CDR1 is MDHEN and CDR2 is SYDVKM. Trimming took off 3 bases at V and 0 bases at J, with 9 bases between the two ends. CDR3 length: 15 residues. The CDR3 reads CASSFRVLSNQPQHF. CDR3 nucleotides: TGTGCCAGCAGTTTTAGAGTTCTTAGCAATCAGCCCCAGCATTTT.

This chain links TRBV6-5 with TRBJ2-1; TRBD2 matches 7 bases. The CDR3 is made up of 15 amino acids. The V segment lost 11 bases and the J segment 0 bases; nucleotides outside the gene matches: 10. Germline lookup yields CDR1 MNHEY and CDR2 SVGAGI. As DNA, the CDR3 is TGTGCCTCCCGGGGGGTTCGGAGCTCCTACAATGAGCAGTTCTTC. Translated, it gives CASRGVRSSYNEQFF.

The rearrangement links TRBV7-9 to TRBJ2-2; maybe TRBD2 (5 bases). V lost 1 base, J lost 5 bases, and 11 bases lay in between. This CDR3 has 15 residues. CDR1 and CDR2 from the germline V gene are SEHNR and FQNEAQ (reference sequence). The CDR3 DNA reads as TGTGCCAGCAGCTTAGAGGGAGTAAGGACCGGGGAGCTGTTTTTT. Translated, it gives CASSLEGVRTGELFF.

This chain links TRBV4-1 with TRBJ1-5, with D hard to call. The CDR3 loop spans 15 amino acids. Germline CDR1 is MGHRA and CDR2 is YSYEKL. Trimming took off 3 bases at V and 3 bases at J, with 12 bases between the two ends. The CDR3 coding sequence is TGCGCCAGCAGCCACGAGGACCGAGACAATCAGCCCCAGCATTTT. Protein: CASSHEDRDNQPQHF.

CDR3 coding DNA: TGTGCCACCAGCGGGTATAGCACAGATACGCAGTATTTT. Its protein product is CATSGYSTDTQYF. The chain couples TRBV24-1 to TRBJ2-3, with no clear D. The germline CDR1 and CDR2 sequences are KGHDR and SFDVKD. The CDR3 spans 13 residues. V was shortened by 7 bases and J by 0 bases, with 7 bases between the two germline ends.

The rearrangement uses TRBV9 and TRBJ2-5, with TRBD2 as a possible D gene (5 bases). V lost 10 bases, J lost 5 bases, and 15 bases lay in between. CDR3 length: 12 residues. Germline CDR1 is SGDLS and CDR2 is YYNGEE. The CDR3 bases are TGTGCCTCTCGGGGAGATGGGGAGACCCAGTACTTC. The encoded protein is CASRGDGETQYF.

The chain carries TRBV12-5 and TRBJ2-1, with D possibly matching TRBD2 (6 bases). The CDR3 totals 14 residues. The V end lost 1 base, the J end lost 6 bases, and 10 bases lay between the germline ends. CDR1 is LGHNT and CDR2 is FRNRAP in the germline V gene. The CDR3 DNA is TGTGCTAGTGGTTTGGGCACTAGCATCAATGAGCAGTTCTTC. Amino acid sequence: CASGLGTSINEQFF.

The CDR3 DNA reads TGTGCCATCAGTGAAGGGTCTCAGCCCCAGCATTTT. It translates to CAISEGSQPQHF. The V and J genes are TRBV10-3 and TRBJ1-5; D not certain. Germline loops: CDR1 ENHRY, CDR2 SYGVKD. The CDR3 runs to 12 residues. V was clipped by 3 bases and J by 6 bases, with 6 bases between them.

The rearrangement uses TRBV28 and TRBJ1-4; 7 bases are a match to TRBD1. V dropped 2 bases and J dropped 8; count of bases not matched to a gene: 11. Looked up from germline, CDR1 is MDHEN and CDR2 is SYDVKM. The CDR3 covers 16 residues. The CDR3 DNA reads TGTGCCAGCAGTTTAAGCGGGACAGCCGAGGGCGAAAAACTGTTTTTT. It translates to CASSLSGTAEGEKLFF. The variable domain in full, with the rest retrieved from reference TRBV28 and TRBJ1-4, is DVKVTQSSRYLVKRTGEKVFLECVQDMDHENMFWYRQDPGLGLRLIYFSYDVKMKEKGDIPEGYSVSREKKERFSLILESASTNQTSMYLCASSLSGTAEGEKLFFGSGTQLSVL.

The chain carries TRBV6-5 and TRBJ1-5, with 7 positions matching TRBD1. The trim removed 6 bases at V and 8 bases at J, leaving 7 bases unmatched. The length of the CDR3 is 13 residues. Germline CDR1 is MNHEY and CDR2 is SVGAGI. In DNA form, the CDR3 reads TGTGCCAGCAGACTGGGACAGACGGAGCCCCAGCATTTT. The encoded protein is CASRLGQTEPQHF.

V usage is TRBV27 and J usage is TRBJ1-5; D not resolved. Germline V gene sequence: CDR1 MNHEY, CDR2 SMNVEV (reference sequence). V lost 5 bases and J lost 7, with 15 bases in between. The CDR3 is made up of 14 amino acids. CDR3: CASSLLLPGQPQHF. CDR3 DNA: TGTGCCAGCAGTCTACTTTTGCCGGGGCAGCCCCAGCATTTT.

This chain connects TRBV30 to TRBJ2-7, with TRBD1 identical over 7 bases. V shed 4 bases, J shed 2 bases, and the junction held 5 bases outside the gene matches. The CDR3 is 13 amino acids. Germline CDR1 and CDR2: GTSNPN and SVGIG (reference sequence). The CDR3, as DNA: TGTGCCTGGACCCGGGACAGACCCTACGAGCAGTACTTC. This gives the protein CAWTRDRPYEQYF. Full variable domain (missing parts from reference TRBV30 and TRBJ2-7): SQTIHQWPATLVQPVGSPLSLECTVEGTSNPNLYWYRQAAGRGLQLLFYSVGIGQISSEVPQNLSASRPQDRQFILSSKKLLLSDSGFYLCAWTRDRPYEQYFGPGTRLTVT.

This rearrangement joins TRBV7-2 to TRBJ1-4; D remains unclear. In germline, CDR1 is SGHTA, CDR2 FQGNSA. V was pared by 1 base and J by 8 bases, with 11 bases between. The CDR3 has 14 residues. CDR3 sequence (DNA): TGTGCCAGCAGCTTAGGAGGGTACCAGGAAAAACTGTTTTTT. It specifies CASSLGGYQEKLFF.

About this clonotype: The germline gene is not matched at one end of the junction; a read error may be the cause. The CDR3 coding sequence is TGTGCCAGCTCCCCACCCGCCGTGAACACTGAAGCTTTCTTT. This encodes CASSPPAVNTEAFF. V is TRBV18 and J is TRBJ1-1; no reliable D call. CDR1 is KGHSH and CDR2 is LQKENI in the germline V gene. The CDR3 is 14 amino acids.